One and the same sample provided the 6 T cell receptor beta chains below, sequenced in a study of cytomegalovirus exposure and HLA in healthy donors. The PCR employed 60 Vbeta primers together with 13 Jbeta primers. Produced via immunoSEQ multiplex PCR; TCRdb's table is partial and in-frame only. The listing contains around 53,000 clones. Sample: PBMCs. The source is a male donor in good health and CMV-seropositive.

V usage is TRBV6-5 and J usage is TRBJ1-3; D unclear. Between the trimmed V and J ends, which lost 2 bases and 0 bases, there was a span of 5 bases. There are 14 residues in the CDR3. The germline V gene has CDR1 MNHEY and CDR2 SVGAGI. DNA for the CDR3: TGTGCCAGCAGTTACAGCGGCTCTGGAAACACCATATATTTT. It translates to CASSYSGSGNTIYF.

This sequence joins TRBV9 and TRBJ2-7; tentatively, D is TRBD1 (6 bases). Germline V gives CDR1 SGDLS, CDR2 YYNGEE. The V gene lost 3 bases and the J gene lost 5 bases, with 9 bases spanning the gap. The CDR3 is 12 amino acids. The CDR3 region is CASSAWDNEQYF. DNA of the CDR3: TGTGCCAGCAGCGCATGGGACAACGAGCAGTACTTC.

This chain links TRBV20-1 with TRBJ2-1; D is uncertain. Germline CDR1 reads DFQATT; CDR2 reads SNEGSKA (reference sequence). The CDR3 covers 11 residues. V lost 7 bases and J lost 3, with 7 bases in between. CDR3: CSGDNYNEQFF. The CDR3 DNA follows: TGCAGTGGCGACAACTACAATGAGCAGTTCTTC.

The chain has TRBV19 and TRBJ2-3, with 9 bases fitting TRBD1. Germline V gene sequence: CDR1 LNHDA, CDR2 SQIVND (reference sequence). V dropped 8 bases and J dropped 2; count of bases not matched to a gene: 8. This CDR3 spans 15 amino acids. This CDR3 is CASHSTGGYTDTQYF. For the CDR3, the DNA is TGTGCCAGTCACTCGACAGGGGGTTACACAGATACGCAGTATTTT.

The CDR3 nucleotides are TGTGCCAGCAGTTCTGGGACAGCCGCTCCGGCCATATATTTT. It specifies CASSSGTAAPAIYF. V gene TRBV6-5 combines with J gene TRBJ1-3; 7 bases align to TRBD1. The ends lost 4 bases at V and 11 bases at J; junction bases unmatched: 11. This CDR3 has 14 residues. CDR1 and CDR2 from the germline V gene are MNHEY and SVGAGI.

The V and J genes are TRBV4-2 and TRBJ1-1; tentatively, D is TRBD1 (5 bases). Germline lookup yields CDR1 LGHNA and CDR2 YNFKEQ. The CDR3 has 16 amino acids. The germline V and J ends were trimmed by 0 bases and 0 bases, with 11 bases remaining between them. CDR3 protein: CASSQDGARVNTEAFF. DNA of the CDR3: TGTGCCAGCAGCCAAGATGGGGCCAGAGTGAACACTGAAGCTTTCTTT.